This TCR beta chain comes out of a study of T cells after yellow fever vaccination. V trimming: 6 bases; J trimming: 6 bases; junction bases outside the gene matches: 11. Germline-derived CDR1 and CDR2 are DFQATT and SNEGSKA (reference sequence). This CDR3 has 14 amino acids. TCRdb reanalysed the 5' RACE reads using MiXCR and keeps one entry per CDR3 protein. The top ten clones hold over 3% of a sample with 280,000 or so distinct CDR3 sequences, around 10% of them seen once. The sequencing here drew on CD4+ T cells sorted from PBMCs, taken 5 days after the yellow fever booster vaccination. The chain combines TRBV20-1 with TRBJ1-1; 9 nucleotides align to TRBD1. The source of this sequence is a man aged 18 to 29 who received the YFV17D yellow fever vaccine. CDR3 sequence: CSALPGQGKSEAFF. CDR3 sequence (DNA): TGCAGTGCCCTACCGGGACAGGGAAAGTCTGAAGCTTTCTTT.